These 18 T cell receptor beta chains came from one sample sequenced in a study of Ad26.COV2.S vaccination and SARS-CoV-2 variants (dated by TCRdb to the early 2020s). Explained via the paper, the treatment or condition label denotes: some 20 received Ad26.COV2.S at low or high dose, single or two shots; 5 received placebo; per-sample allocation not given. Repertoires of vaccine and placebo recipients were sequenced from samples taken on day 63 after the first injection. Libraries were made using the immunoSEQ multiplex PCR assay. TCRdb stores this immuneACCESS table with in-frame sequences only. Part of the clones is absent; in the studies checked, under half of the shortfall reflects unresolved V genes, and no reason is known for the rest. Across this sample there are almost 400,000 clones, with approximately 90% seen only once. The ten largest clones take up about 2% of the sample. The sample here was peripheral blood, taken in a trial of Ad26.COV2.S vaccine versus placebo. These receptors were obtained from a person aged 18-65 years who received the Ad26.COV2.S COVID-19 vaccine or a placebo.

This chain joins TRBV28 and TRBJ2-3; D possibly matches TRBD1 or TRBD2 (5 bases each). CDR3 length: 16 residues. The V and J ends lost 5 bases and 2 bases respectively, with 17 bases between them. CDR1 is MDHEN, CDR2 SYDVKM, per germline. The CDR3 DNA reads TGTGCCAGCAGTCCTACCGGGACGGTCGACACAGATACGCAGTATTTT. Residues: CASSPTGTVDTDTQYF.

V gene TRBV4-1 combines with J gene TRBJ2-6; 9 bases map to TRBD1. Germline CDR1 reads MGHRA; CDR2 reads YSYEKL. This CDR3 region has 20 residues. V lost 1 base to trimming and J lost 3 bases; unmatched junction nucleotides: 13. Here the CDR3 DNA reads TGCGCCAGCAGCCAAGGACTTATGACAGGGGGGCTCAGTGGGGCCAACGTCCTGACTTTC. Amino acid sequence: CASSQGLMTGGLSGANVLTF.

The chain employs TRBV7-8 and TRBJ2-7; D ambiguous. Germline V gene data show CDR1 as SGHVS and CDR2 as FQNEAQ. V was trimmed by 0 bases and J by 6 bases, leaving 6 bases between them. The CDR3 runs 12 residues. Here the CDR3 reads CASSLAHGEQYF. The CDR3 nucleotides are TGTGCCAGCAGCTTAGCACACGGCGAGCAGTACTTC.

This chain joins TRBV7-2 and TRBJ1-6, with D possibly matching TRBD1 (5 bases). Germline V CDR1 and CDR2: SGHTA, FQGNSA. The CDR3 spans 14 residues. V gave up 3 bases and J gave up 6 bases, with 9 bases separating them. The CDR3 sequence is CASSFSGPNSPLHF. The CDR3 nucleotides read TGTGCCAGCAGCTTCTCGGGACCTAATTCACCCCTCCACTTT.

The chain couples TRBV7-7 to TRBJ2-2; no clear D gene. This CDR3 has 14 residues. V lost 5 bases, J lost 1 base, and 8 bases lay in between. The germline gives CDR1 SSHAT, CDR2 FNYEAQ (reference sequence). This chain's CDR3 is CASSTDQNTGELFF. CDR3 sequence (DNA): TGTGCCAGCAGCACGGACCAGAACACCGGGGAGCTGTTTTTT.

J is TRBJ2-7 and V is TRBV21-1. TRBV21-1 is given as a pseudogene. This CDR3 region has 15 residues. The DNA for the CDR3 is TGTGCCAGCAGCAAACTTGCGTCGGACTCCTACGAGCAGTACTTC. Amino acids: CASSKLASDSYEQYF.

The CDR3 sequence is CASSLRNPGTSGSDEQFF. The CDR3 bases are TGTGCCAGCAGCCTACGTAACCCCGGGACTAGCGGGAGCGATGAGCAGTTCTTC. The chain recombines TRBV7-2 with TRBJ2-1; 14 positions match TRBD2. The CDR3 has 18 amino acids. J lost 8 bases, V lost 5 bases, and 14 bases had no gene match. Germline V gives CDR1 SGHTA, CDR2 FQGNSA.

The chain uses TRBV11-2 and TRBJ2-7; no reliable D call. The germline V gene encodes CDR1 SGHAT and CDR2 FQNNGV. The CDR3 totals 16 residues. Trimming took 0 bases from V and 4 from J, leaving 16 bases between them. Written as DNA, the CDR3 is TGTGCCAGCAGCTTAGAATCCGGCGGTTTTGGGTACGAGCAGTACTTC. It specifies CASSLESGGFGYEQYF. Complete variable domain (other parts from reference TRBV11-2 and TRBJ2-7): EAGVAQSPRYKIIEKRQSVAFWCNPISGHATLYWYQQILGQGPKLLIQFQNNGVVDDSQLPKDRFSAERLKGVDSTLKIQPAKLEDSAVYLCASSLESGGFGYEQYFGPGTRLTVT.

The chain couples TRBV7-8 to TRBJ2-1; 9 bases are shared with TRBD2. The V gene end was trimmed by 1 base and the J gene end by 9 bases; junction bases not matched to a gene: 7. Germline V gene lookup returns CDR1 SGHVS and CDR2 FQNEAQ. There are 15 residues in the CDR3. The CDR3 nucleotides are TGTGCCAGCAGCTTAGGCGGGAGGGGGATGGGTGAGCAGTTCTTC. It specifies CASSLGGRGMGEQFF.

The sample holds one count of this clone. The rearrangement joins TRBV7-8 to TRBJ2-3; TRBD1 agrees at 8 bases. After removal of 5 bases from V and 1 base from J, the junction contained 5 bases not matched to a gene. The CDR3 spans 15 residues. Germline CDR1 is SGHVS and CDR2 is FQNEAQ. Written as DNA, the CDR3 is TGTGCCAGCAGCCGATCGACAGGGGGCACAGATACGCAGTATTTT. This encodes CASSRSTGGTDTQYF.

The chain is built from TRBV27 and TRBJ2-1; D tentatively fits TRBD1 or TRBD2 (6 bases each). Trimming took 8 bases from V and 2 from J, leaving 19 bases between them. Germline values: CDR1 MNHEY, CDR2 SMNVEV (reference sequence). The CDR3 totals 16 residues. The CDR3 reads CASHLPRGRTYNEQFF. The CDR3 bases are TGTGCCAGCCACCTCCCCCGGGGGCGGACCTACAATGAGCAGTTCTTC.

The chain carries TRBV5-1 and TRBJ1-1, with 8 positions matching TRBD1. CDR3 length: 13 amino acids. The V gene's germline CDR1 is SGHRS and CDR2 YFSETQ. With V trimmed by 0 bases and J by 10 bases, 5 bases remained unmatched. CDR3 in DNA: TGCGCCAGCAGCTTGGGCAACAGGGGGGGAGCTTTCTTT. It translates to CASSLGNRGGAFF.

This clone was seen a few times. This sequence joins TRBV6-2 or TRBV6-3 and TRBJ1-1; D call uncertain. CDR1 and CDR2 (germline): MNHEY, SVGEGT. CDR3 length equals 14 residues. V lost 0 bases to trimming and J lost 7 bases, with 12 bases between them. Here the CDR3 DNA reads TGTGCCAGCAGTTACTCCGCCGAAACGGATGAAGCTTTCTTT. Its translation: CASSYSAETDEAFF.

This clone was seen only a few times. The V call is TRBV2, the J call TRBJ1-6; D not resolved. The V gene lost 5 bases and the J gene lost 0 bases, with 11 bases spanning the gap. The CDR3 contains 16 residues. The germline gives CDR1 SNHLY, CDR2 FYNNEI. The chain's CDR3 is CASSLTESSYNSPLHF. As DNA, the CDR3 is TGTGCCAGCAGTTTAACAGAAAGCTCCTATAATTCACCCCTCCACTTT.

This chain uses TRBV4-3 with TRBJ1-1, with D perhaps matching TRBD1 (6 bases). The CDR3 sequence is 18 residues long. Germline V CDR1 and CDR2: LGHNA, YSLEER. The germline V and J ends were trimmed by 0 bases and 3 bases, with 20 bases remaining between them. The CDR3 coding sequence is TGCGCCAGCAGCCAAGATAGAGGGGCAGGGGCGCGGGACACTGAAGCTTTCTTT. Translating gives CASSQDRGAGARDTEAFF.

The rearrangement joins TRBV7-8 to TRBJ2-1, with 7 bases matching TRBD2. Trimming cost V 1 base and J 0 bases; bases outside gene matches: 6. Looked up from germline, CDR1 is SGHVS and CDR2 is FQNEAQ. CDR3 length: 17 amino acids. The CDR3 loop is CASSLGPGGSSYNEQFF. In nucleotides, the CDR3 is TGTGCCAGCAGCTTAGGGCCCGGGGGGAGCTCCTACAATGAGCAGTTCTTC.

Only one count was recorded for this clone. V usage is TRBV2 and J usage is TRBJ2-3; 8 bases map to TRBD2. The germline V gene encodes CDR1 SNHLY and CDR2 FYNNEI. The CDR3 sequence is 14 residues long. The V segment lost 8 bases and the J segment 4 bases; nucleotides outside the gene matches: 8. The CDR3 coding sequence is TGTGCCAGCGACGTTAGCGGGAACCCAGATACGCAGTATTTT. Protein: CASDVSGNPDTQYF.

The J gene is TRBJ1-2, the V gene TRBV28; no reliable D call. The CDR3 runs 13 residues. Germline CDR1 MDHEN, CDR2 SYDVKM. Trimming shortened V by 7 bases and J by 4 bases, and 13 bases separated the two germline ends. The CDR3, as DNA: TGTGCCAGCACCCGGCGGGAGGGCTATGGCTACACCTTC. As protein: CASTRREGYGYTF.